A single sample is the source of the 19 T cell receptor beta chains below, sequenced in a study of blood T cell repertoires in COVID-19. The method was immunoSEQ multiplex PCR; TCRdb's version includes in-frame clones alone and lacks a portion of them. Of 200,000 to 250,000 clones detected, roughly nine tenths appear once; the ten largest clones hold 6.2%. Sequencing used peripheral blood. The receptors come from a man aged 55 to 70 with acute or convalescent COVID-19.

The CDR3 coding sequence is TGTGCCAGTAGTATCCCCGTAGGCAACTCGGGTCAGGAAGCTTTCTTT. Translated, it gives CASSIPVGNSGQEAFF. The chain uses TRBV19 and TRBJ1-1; no definite D call. The CDR3 runs 16 residues. Per the germline V gene, CDR1 is LNHDA and CDR2 is SQIVND (reference sequence). The V end lost 3 bases, the J end lost 8 bases, and 22 bases lay between the germline ends.

The chain uses TRBV5-1 and TRBJ2-7, with D tentatively TRBD2 (5 bases). The CDR3 is 14 amino acids. The germline CDR1 and CDR2 sequences are SGHRS and YFSETQ. The V gene lost 5 bases and the J gene lost 6 bases, with 18 bases spanning the gap. CDR3: CASSSTDSLLEQYF. The DNA of the CDR3 is TGCGCCAGCAGTTCAACGGACTCACTACTCGAGCAGTACTTC.

J is TRBJ1-1 and V is TRBV28, with 7 positions matching TRBD1. The CDR3 has 15 amino acids. Germline values: CDR1 MDHEN, CDR2 SYDVKM. V lost 6 bases and J lost 4; bases outside the gene matches: 11. The CDR3 reads CASSPQGPRITEAFF. CDR3 nucleotides: TGTGCCAGCAGCCCACAGGGGCCGCGGATCACTGAAGCTTTCTTT.

This clone appeared once. V is TRBV6-5 and J is TRBJ2-7; 7 bases map to TRBD1. The junction had 8 bases not matched to a gene; V was cut back by 5 bases and J by 7 bases. Germline CDR1 reads MNHEY; CDR2 reads SVGAGI. The CDR3 loop spans 13 amino acids. The CDR3 DNA reads TGTGCCAGCAGTAAGAGACAGGGCGAGGAGCAGTACTTC. Its translation: CASSKRQGEEQYF.

V is TRBV7-2 and J is TRBJ2-2; a possible D gene is TRBD1 (6 bases). V lost 2 bases and J lost 4, with 17 bases in between. The CDR3 totals 17 residues. CDR1 is SGHTA and CDR2 is FQGNSA in the germline V gene. The CDR3, as DNA: TGTGCCAGCAGCTTAAGTGGACAGCTCCAAGCCACCGGGGAGCTGTTTTTT. Translated, it gives CASSLSGQLQATGELFF. Full variable domain (missing parts from reference TRBV7-2 and TRBJ2-2): GAGVSQSPSNKVTEKGKDVELRCDPISGHTALYWYRQSLGQGLEFLIYFQGNSAPDKSGLPSDRFSAERTGGSVSTLTIQRTQQEDSAVYLCASSLSGQLQATGELFFGEGSRLTVL.

The chain links TRBV18 to TRBJ2-7, with a possible D match to TRBD1 (5 bases). The CDR3 extends over 13 amino acids. The V end lost 2 bases, the J end lost 5 bases, and 10 bases lay between the germline ends. The germline V gene encodes CDR1 KGHSH and CDR2 LQKENI. The CDR3 nucleotides are TGTGCCAGCTCACCAGGGGCGCGAGACGAGCAGTACTTC. Translating gives CASSPGARDEQYF.

This chain connects TRBV5-1 to TRBJ2-3; D not resolved. Looked up from germline, CDR1 is SGHRS and CDR2 is YFSETQ. The V and J ends lost 1 base and 4 bases respectively, with 10 bases between them. The CDR3 loop spans 14 amino acids. CDR3 nucleotides: TGCGCCAGCAGCTTGTCGGTTGCCGCAGATACGCAGTATTTT. This codes for CASSLSVAADTQYF.

This chain uses TRBV5-1 with TRBJ1-2, with TRBD1 matching over 7 bases. J lost 5 bases, V lost 0 bases, and 10 bases had no gene match. This CDR3 has 16 residues. The germline CDR1 and CDR2 sequences are SGHRS and YFSETQ. This CDR3 is CASSLAEGQGEYGYTF. The CDR3 DNA reads as TGCGCCAGCAGCTTGGCCGAAGGGCAGGGGGAATATGGCTACACCTTC.

V gene TRBV9 combines with J gene TRBJ1-6; possibly TRBD1 for D (5 bases). CDR1 SGDLS and CDR2 YYNGEE come from the germline V gene. This CDR3 region has 16 residues. V lost 0 bases and J lost 5, with 12 bases in between. CDR3 nucleotide sequence: TGTGCCAGCAGCGTAGCTAACCTACAGGATAATTCACCCCTCCACTTT. Translation gives CASSVANLQDNSPLHF.

The chain carries TRBV2 and TRBJ1-2; tentatively, D is TRBD1 (6 bases). The V gene's germline CDR1 is SNHLY and CDR2 FYNNEI. V lost 10 bases and J lost 3, with 15 bases in between. This CDR3 region has 13 residues. This chain's CDR3 is CATSTRGYYGYTF. CDR3 nucleotide sequence: TGTGCCACCAGCACCAGGGGCTACTATGGCTACACCTTC.

The genes are TRBV5-1 and TRBJ2-5; 9 bases map to TRBD2. Germline V CDR1 and CDR2: SGHRS, YFSETQ. The CDR3 totals 16 residues. V lost 1 base to trimming and J lost 4 bases; unmatched junction nucleotides: 8. The CDR3 protein is CASSLSTSGRPETQYF. DNA for the CDR3: TGCGCCAGCAGCTTGTCGACTAGCGGTCGCCCAGAGACCCAGTACTTC.

CDR3 amino acids: CASSPSTSWGLEQYF. The CDR3, as DNA: TGTGCCAGCAGCCCCTCGACTAGCTGGGGGCTCGAGCAGTACTTC. This sequence joins TRBV7-2 and TRBJ2-7; D is perhaps TRBD2 (7 bases). V was trimmed by 5 bases and J by 6 bases, leaving 20 bases between them. Per germline, CDR1 SGHTA and CDR2 FQGNSA. The CDR3 has 15 amino acids.

The J gene is TRBJ1-4, the V gene TRBV28; D not resolved. V was trimmed by 3 bases and J by 8 bases, leaving 13 bases between them. CDR1 is MDHEN, CDR2 SYDVKM, per germline. CDR3 length equals 14 residues. The CDR3 DNA is TGTGCCAGCAGTTTCGAGGGCTTAGGAGAAAAACTGTTTTTT. It encodes CASSFEGLGEKLFF.

A single count supports this clone. The CDR3 DNA reads as TGTGCCAGCTCACCACGGGACAGGGCGAGCTACACCTTC. Its protein is CASSPRDRASYTF. The chain has TRBV18 and TRBJ1-2; 9 bases are a match to TRBD1. Germline loops: CDR1 KGHSH, CDR2 LQKENI. CDR3 length: 13 residues. With V trimmed by 1 base and J by 9 bases, 3 bases remained unmatched.

This clone was seen a few times. The chain carries TRBV5-6 and TRBJ2-5; weak D call: TRBD2 (6 bases). Germline V gene sequence: CDR1 SGHDT, CDR2 YYEEEE. The CDR3 runs to 18 residues. The V gene lost 2 bases and the J gene lost 7 bases, with 27 bases spanning the gap. CDR3: CASSFMEGTAGRTGTQYF. Written as DNA, the CDR3 is TGTGCCAGCAGCTTTATGGAAGGAACTGCGGGACGAACGGGGACCCAGTACTTC.

The genes are TRBV2 and TRBJ2-5; a weak D match, TRBD2 (5 bases). The V gene's germline CDR1 is SNHLY and CDR2 FYNNEI. The V gene lost 4 bases and the J gene lost 5 bases, with 14 bases spanning the gap. The CDR3 is made up of 14 amino acids. The CDR3 nucleotides read TGTGCCAGCAGTGTCGGACTCCTCCGGGAGACCCAGTACTTC. Its translation is CASSVGLLRETQYF.

V gene TRBV9 combines with J gene TRBJ2-2; 11 bases are shared with TRBD2. Germline lookup yields CDR1 SGDLS and CDR2 YYNGEE. CDR3 length: 18 amino acids. The junction had 8 bases not matched to a gene; V was cut back by 0 bases and J by 4 bases. CDR3 loop: CASSVGAGGLAVTGELFF. The CDR3 bases are TGTGCCAGCAGCGTAGGCGCGGGGGGACTAGCGGTCACCGGGGAGCTGTTTTTT.

J is TRBJ2-3 and V is TRBV5-4; TRBD2 might be the D (5 bases). The ends were cut back, 10 bases at V and 3 bases at J, with 15 bases in the middle. CDR1 and CDR2 (germline): SGHNT, YYREEE (reference sequence). The length of the CDR3 is 13 residues. Here the CDR3 reads CASRSLATDTQYF. The CDR3 region has the DNA TGTGCCTCCCGGAGCCTAGCTACAGATACGCAGTATTTT.

The chain has TRBV7-2 and TRBJ1-5; D is unresolved. V lost 1 base and J lost 6, with 10 bases in between. This CDR3 comprises 14 residues. Germline assignment: CDR1 SGHTA and CDR2 FQGNSA. The DNA for the CDR3 is TGTGCCAGCAGCTTAGGCCCGGGTTTTCAGCCCCAGCATTTT. Translation gives CASSLGPGFQPQHF.